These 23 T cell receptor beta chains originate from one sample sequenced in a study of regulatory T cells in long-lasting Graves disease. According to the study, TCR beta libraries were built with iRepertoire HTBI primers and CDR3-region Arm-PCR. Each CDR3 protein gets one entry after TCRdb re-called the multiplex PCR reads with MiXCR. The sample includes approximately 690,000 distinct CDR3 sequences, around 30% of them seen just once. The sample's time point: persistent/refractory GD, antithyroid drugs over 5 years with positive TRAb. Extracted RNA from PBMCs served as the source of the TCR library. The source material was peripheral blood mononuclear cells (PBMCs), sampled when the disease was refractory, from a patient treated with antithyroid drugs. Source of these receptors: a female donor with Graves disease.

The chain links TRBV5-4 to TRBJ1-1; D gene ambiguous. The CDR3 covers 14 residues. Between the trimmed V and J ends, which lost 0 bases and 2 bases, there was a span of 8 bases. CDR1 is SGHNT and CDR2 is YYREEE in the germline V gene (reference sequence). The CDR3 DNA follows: TGTGCCAGCAGCTTGGTACAGCGTAACACTGAAGCTTTCTTT. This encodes CASSLVQRNTEAFF.

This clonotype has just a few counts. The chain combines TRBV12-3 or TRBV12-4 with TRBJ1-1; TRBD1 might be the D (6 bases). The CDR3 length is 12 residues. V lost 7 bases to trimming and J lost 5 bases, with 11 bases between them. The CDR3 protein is CASIEGGTEAFF. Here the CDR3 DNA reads TGTGCCAGCATAGAGGGGGGGACTGAAGCTTTCTTT.

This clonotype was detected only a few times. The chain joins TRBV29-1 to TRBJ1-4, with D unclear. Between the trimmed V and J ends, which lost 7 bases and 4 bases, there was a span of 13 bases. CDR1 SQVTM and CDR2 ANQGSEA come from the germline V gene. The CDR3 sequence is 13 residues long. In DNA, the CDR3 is TGCAGCGCTTATACAGAGGGTAATGAAAAACTGTTTTTT. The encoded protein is CSAYTEGNEKLFF. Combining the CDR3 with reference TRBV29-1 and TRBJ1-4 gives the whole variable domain SAVISQKPSRDICQRGTSLTIQCQVDSQVTMMFWYRQQPGQSLTLIATANQGSEATYESGFVIDKFPISRPNLTFSTLTVSNMSPEDSSIYLCSAYTEGNEKLFFGSGTQLSVL.

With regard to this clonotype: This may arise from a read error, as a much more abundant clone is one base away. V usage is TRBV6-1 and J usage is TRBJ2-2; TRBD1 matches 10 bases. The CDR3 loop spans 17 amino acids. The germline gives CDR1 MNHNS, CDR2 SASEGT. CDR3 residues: CASSRTPGQGFTGEPFF. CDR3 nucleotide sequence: TGTGCCAGCAGCCGTACTCCGGGACAGGGGTTTACCGGGGAGCCGTTTTTT.

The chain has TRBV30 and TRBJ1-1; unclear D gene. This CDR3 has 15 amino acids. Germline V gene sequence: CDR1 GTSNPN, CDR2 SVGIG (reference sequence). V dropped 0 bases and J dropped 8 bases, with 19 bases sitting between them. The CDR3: CAWSVSRYDAGEAFF. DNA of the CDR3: TGTGCCTGGAGTGTATCTCGATATGACGCCGGGGAAGCTTTCTTT.

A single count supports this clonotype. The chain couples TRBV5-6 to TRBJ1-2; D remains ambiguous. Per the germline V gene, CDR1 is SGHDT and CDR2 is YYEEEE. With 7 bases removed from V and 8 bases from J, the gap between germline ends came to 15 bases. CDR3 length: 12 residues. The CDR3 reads CASRRRLSGYTF. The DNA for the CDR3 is TGTGCCAGCCGTAGGCGGTTGAGCGGCTACACCTTC.

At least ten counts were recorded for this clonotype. The CDR3 is CASSLEGGRTGELFF. In nucleotides, the CDR3 is TGTGCCAGCAGCTTAGAAGGAGGACGCACCGGGGAGCTGTTTTTT. The V and J genes are TRBV7-6 and TRBJ2-2; D is possibly TRBD2 (5 bases). The CDR3 spans 15 residues. CDR1 is SGHVS, CDR2 FNYEAQ, per germline. With 1 base removed from V and 4 bases from J, the gap between germline ends came to 10 bases.

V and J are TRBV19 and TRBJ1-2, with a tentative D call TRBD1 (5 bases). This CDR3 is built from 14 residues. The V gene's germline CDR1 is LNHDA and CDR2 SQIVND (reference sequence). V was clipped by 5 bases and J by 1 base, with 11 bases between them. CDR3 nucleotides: TGTGCCAGTAGTTCGGACATTCATAACTATGGCTACACCTTC. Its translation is CASSSDIHNYGYTF.

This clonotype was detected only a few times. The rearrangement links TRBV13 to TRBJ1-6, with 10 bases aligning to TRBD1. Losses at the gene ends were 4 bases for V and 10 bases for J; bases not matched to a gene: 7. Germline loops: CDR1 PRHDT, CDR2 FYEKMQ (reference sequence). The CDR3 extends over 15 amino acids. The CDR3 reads CASSYGTGVSSPLHF. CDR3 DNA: TGTGCCAGCAGCTATGGGACAGGGGTAAGCTCACCCCTCCACTTT.

As DNA, the CDR3 is TGTGCCAGCGGGGTCCCGGGAAACACCATATATTTT. As protein: CASGVPGNTIYF. The chain joins TRBV12-3 or TRBV12-4 to TRBJ1-3; D is ambiguous. V was shortened by 8 bases and J by 4 bases, with 9 bases between the two germline ends. This CDR3 has 12 residues.

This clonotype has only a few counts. CDR3: CASSEPTGISPLHF. The CDR3 bases are TGTGCCAGCAGTGAGCCGACAGGGATTTCACCCCTCCACTTT. This chain joins TRBV6-1 and TRBJ1-6, with 7 bases fitting TRBD1. CDR3 length: 14 residues. V trimming: 3 bases; J trimming: 9 bases; junction bases outside the gene matches: 5. Germline CDR1 is MNHNS and CDR2 is SASEGT.

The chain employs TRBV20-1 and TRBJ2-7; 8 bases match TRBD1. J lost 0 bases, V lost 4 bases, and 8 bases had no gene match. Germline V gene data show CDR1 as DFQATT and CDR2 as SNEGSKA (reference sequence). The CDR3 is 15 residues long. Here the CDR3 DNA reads TGCAGTGCTACGGCCATGGACAGGGCCTCCTACGAGCAGTACTTC. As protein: CSATAMDRASYEQYF.

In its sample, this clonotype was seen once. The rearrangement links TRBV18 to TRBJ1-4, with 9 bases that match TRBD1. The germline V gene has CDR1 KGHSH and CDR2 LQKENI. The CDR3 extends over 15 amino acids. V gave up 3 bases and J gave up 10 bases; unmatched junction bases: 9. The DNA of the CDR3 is TGTGCCAGCTCACCCTCGACAGGGGGTCAAGGAAAACTGTTTTTT. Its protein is CASSPSTGGQGKLFF.

CDR3 DNA sequence: TGTGCCAGCACCACAGGGCGACGAAACTATGGCTACACCTTC. It specifies CASTTGRRNYGYTF. The chain employs TRBV12-3 or TRBV12-4 and TRBJ1-2; a possible D gene is TRBD1 (6 bases). The length of the CDR3 is 14 residues. V was cut by 7 bases and J by 2 bases, with 14 bases left in between.

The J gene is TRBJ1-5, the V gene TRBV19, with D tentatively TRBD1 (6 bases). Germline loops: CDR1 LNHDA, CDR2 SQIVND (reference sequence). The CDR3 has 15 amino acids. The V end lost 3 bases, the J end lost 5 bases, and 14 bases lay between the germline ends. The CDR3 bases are TGTGCCAGTAGTATGGTGGCAGGGGACCATCAGCCCCAGCATTTT. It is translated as CASSMVAGDHQPQHF.

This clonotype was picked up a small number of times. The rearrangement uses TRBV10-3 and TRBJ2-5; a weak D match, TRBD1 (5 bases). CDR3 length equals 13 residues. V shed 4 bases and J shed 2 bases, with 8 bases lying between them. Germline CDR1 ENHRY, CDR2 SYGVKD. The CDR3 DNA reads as TGTGCCATCAGTGTTAGGGGACAAGAGACCCAGTACTTC. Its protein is CAISVRGQETQYF.

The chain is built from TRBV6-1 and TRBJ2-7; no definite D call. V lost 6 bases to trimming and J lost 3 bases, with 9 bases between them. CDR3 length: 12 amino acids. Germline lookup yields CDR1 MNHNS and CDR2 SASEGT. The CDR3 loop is CASRGWNYEQYF. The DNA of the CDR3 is TGTGCCAGCAGGGGTTGGAACTACGAGCAGTACTTC.

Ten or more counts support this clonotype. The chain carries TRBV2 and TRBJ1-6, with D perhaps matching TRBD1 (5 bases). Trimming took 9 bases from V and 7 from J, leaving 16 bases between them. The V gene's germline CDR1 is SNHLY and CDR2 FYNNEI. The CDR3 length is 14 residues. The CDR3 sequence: CARRDGPGNSPLHF. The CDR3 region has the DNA TGTGCCAGGAGGGACGGCCCGGGGAATTCACCCCTCCACTTT.

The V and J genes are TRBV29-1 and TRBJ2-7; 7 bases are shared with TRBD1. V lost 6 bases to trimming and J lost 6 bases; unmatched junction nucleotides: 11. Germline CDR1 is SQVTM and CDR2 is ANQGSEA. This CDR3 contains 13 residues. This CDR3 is CSVRTGQMGEQYF. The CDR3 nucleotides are TGCAGCGTCCGAACGGGACAGATGGGCGAGCAGTACTTC.

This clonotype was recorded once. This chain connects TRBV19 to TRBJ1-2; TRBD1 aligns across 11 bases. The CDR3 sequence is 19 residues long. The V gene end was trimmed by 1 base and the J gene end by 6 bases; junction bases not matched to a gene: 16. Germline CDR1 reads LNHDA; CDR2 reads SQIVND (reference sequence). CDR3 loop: CASSIGTWTGGRSTNGYTF. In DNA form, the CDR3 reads TGTGCCAGTAGTATAGGGACCTGGACAGGGGGCAGATCTACGAATGGCTACACCTTC.

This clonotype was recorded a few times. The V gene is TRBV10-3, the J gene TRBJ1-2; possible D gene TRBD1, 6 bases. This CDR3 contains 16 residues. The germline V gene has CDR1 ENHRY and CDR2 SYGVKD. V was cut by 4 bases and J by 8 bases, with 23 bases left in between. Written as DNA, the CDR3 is TGTGCCATCAGTGTCGTCATCGACGGGGGGCATGGGGGCTACACCTTC. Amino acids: CAISVVIDGGHGGYTF.

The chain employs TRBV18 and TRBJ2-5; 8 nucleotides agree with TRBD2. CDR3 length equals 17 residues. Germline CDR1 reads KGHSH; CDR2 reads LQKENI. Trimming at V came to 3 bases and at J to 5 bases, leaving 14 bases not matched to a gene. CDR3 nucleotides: TGTGCCAGCTCACCCCTTTCGGGACCAGCGGGAGCTGAGACCCAGTACTTC. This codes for CASSPLSGPAGAETQYF.

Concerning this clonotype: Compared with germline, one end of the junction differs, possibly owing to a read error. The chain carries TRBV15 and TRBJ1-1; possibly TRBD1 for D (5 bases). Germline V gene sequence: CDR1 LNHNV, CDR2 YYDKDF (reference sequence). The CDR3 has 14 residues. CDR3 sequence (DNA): TGTGCCACCAACAGAGTGGGCAGGGAGACTGAAGCTTTCTTT. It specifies CATNRVGRETEAFF.